This T cell receptor beta chain was observed in a study of blood T cells in healthy people across ages. A second 7 to 11 cycle PCR used barcoded and J-beta primers. One entry per CDR3 protein results from TCRdb running MiXCR on the 5' RACE reads. The table includes about 1.7 million distinct CDR3 sequences, over 25% detected once. Findings and caveats of the study: It was not possible, with unsorted PBMCs, to conclusively compare naive and antigen-experienced cells.

CDR3 length equals 13 residues. V lost 3 bases and J lost 6, with 12 bases in between. This clonotype was counted a few times. As yet, its antigen is unknown. The sequencing input was blood. The chain recombines TRBV12-3 or TRBV12-4 with TRBJ2-7; perhaps TRBD1 as D (5 bases). This TCR derives from a woman aged 25-40 years in good health. The chain's CDR3 is CASSLNGAGEQYF. CDR3 DNA: TGTGCCAGCAGTTTGAATGGGGCAGGCGAGCAGTACTTC.